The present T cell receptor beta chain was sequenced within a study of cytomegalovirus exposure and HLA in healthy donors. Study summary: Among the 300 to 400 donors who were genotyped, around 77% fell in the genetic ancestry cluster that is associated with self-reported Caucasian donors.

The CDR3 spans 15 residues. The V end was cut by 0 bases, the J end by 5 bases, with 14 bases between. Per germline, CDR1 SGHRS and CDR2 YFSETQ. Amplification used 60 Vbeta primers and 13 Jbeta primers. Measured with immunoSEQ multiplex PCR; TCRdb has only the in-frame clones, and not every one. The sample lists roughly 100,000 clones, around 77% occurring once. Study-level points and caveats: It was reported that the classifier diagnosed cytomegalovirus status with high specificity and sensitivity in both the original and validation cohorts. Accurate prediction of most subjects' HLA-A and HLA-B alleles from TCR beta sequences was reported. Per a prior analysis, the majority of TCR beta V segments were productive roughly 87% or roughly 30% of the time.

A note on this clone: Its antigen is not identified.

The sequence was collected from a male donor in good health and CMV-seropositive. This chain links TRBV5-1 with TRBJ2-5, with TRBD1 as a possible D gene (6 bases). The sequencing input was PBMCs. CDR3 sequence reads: CASSLAQGNGETQYF. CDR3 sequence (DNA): TGCGCCAGCAGCTTGGCACAGGGAAACGGGGAGACCCAGTACTTC.